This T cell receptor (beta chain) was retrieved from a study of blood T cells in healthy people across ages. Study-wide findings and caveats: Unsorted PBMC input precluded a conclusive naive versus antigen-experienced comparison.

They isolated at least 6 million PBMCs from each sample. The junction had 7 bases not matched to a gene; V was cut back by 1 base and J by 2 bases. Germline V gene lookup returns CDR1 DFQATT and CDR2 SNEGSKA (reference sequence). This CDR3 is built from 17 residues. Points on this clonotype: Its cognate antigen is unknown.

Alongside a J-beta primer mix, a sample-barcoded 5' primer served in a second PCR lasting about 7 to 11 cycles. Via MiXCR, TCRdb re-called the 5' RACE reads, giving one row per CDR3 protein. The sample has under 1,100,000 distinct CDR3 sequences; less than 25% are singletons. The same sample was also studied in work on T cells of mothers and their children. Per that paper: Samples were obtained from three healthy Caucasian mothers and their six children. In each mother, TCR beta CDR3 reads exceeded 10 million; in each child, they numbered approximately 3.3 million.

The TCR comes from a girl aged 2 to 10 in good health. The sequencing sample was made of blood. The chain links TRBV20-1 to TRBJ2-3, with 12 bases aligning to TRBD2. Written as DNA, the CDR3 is TGCAGTGCTAGAGTGGCTAGCGGGGGGGTGTACACAGATACGCAGTATTTT. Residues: CSARVASGGVYTDTQYF.